This is a list of T cell receptor beta chains from one sample in a study of blood T cell repertoires in COVID-19. Method: immunoSEQ multiplex PCR; TCRdb's copy keeps in-frame clones and lacks some. There are about 140,000 clones in the sample; roughly 81% occur only once, and 9% to 10% lies in the top ten. The sample comprised peripheral blood. These receptor sequences come from a woman aged 50 to 60 with active or convalescent COVID-19. The CDR3 runs from the conserved cysteine through the conserved F or W. The size entry is marked missing in some rows and otherwise reads once, few, many or a size class.

abundance,v_gene,CDR3aa
NA,TRBV7-9,CASSSRGTSGFSTDTQYF
few,TRBV29-1,CSVGRGGEAFF
NA,TRBV7-2,CASSFGHGYEQYF
NA,TRBV30,CAWSRGAWELFF
NA,TRBV9,CASSVGTGRGQPQHF
NA,TRBV28,CARSLAGGVTGELFF
NA,TRBV29-1,CSVVGTGSGDTEAFF
few,TRBV6-5,CASSYRGHGNTIYF
once,TRBV4-3,CASSQDRQAPGNTIYF
NA,TRBV24-1,CATRDDRDLPGLFF
NA,TRBV4-1,CASSPQIEETQYF
NA,TRBV6-5,CASSYTGQGAEQYF
many,TRBV4-1,CASRPSDSQETQYF
NA,TRBV6-5,CASSPRYDNSPLHF
few,TRBV4-1,CASSQEAGGSEQFF
NA,TRBV5-1,CASSPTGANTGELFF
NA,TRBV30,CASRRRTANYGYTF
once,TRBV15,CATSRGLAGTQYF
NA,TRBV6-5,CASSYSKGAHTEAFF
once,TRBV7-6,CASSPFGASAYEQYF
NA,TRBV21-1,CARQGVNTEAFF
once,TRBV6-2/TRBV6-3,CASSYGGGLRGEQYF
NA,TRBV7-9,CAIFPPGIAYEQYF
NA,TRBV6-2/TRBV6-3,CASSSHRDIRETQYF
NA,TRBV10-3,CAISGETGNTEAFF
once,TRBV5-6,CASSRDRGAYGYTF
NA,TRBV7-9,CASSPRGGQGKAETQYF
NA,TRBV3-1/TRBV3-2,CASSQVAPGTGLVKSSGELFF
NA,TRBV30,CAWTGTFTSRAFF
NA,TRBV10-3,CAISSQGKKDGYTF
NA,TRBV12-3/TRBV12-4,CASTLPGNYGYTF
few,TRBV30,CAWRPPGALSAGYTF
NA,TRBV6-2/TRBV6-3,CASSYGRLAGNQETQYF
NA,TRBV7-9,CASSLLTGINEKLFF
NA,TRBV25-1,CASSEVRGANTEAFF
once,TRBV9,CASSVGVSQGNEQFF
NA,TRBV6-5,CASSSDSGAYEQYF
NA,TRBV5-5,CASSSALNREETQYF
NA,TRBV11-1,CASSLVPTVTEAFF
NA,TRBV7-9,CASSFQEGQPQHF
NA,TRBV2,CASSGRQGVETQYF
NA,TRBV5-6,CASSLGAGGTYEQYF
few,TRBV27,CASSDRLNYGYTF
NA,TRBV3-1/TRBV3-2,CASSQEVRWRPCRSGNTIYF
NA,TRBV2,CASSETASGYTF
few,TRBV5-4,CASSFSGGETQYF